This T cell receptor (beta chain) was retrieved from a study of tissue T cells after allogeneic stem cell transplantation. As for the study in general: Pathologist review favored tissue samples showing histologically apparent lymphocytes. Regarding the study as a whole: Motif-based clustering found tissue-specific repertoire signatures shared across patients, though few clones were shared. Within patients, tissue anatomy strongly shaped TCR repertoire composition.

Gastrointestinal graft-versus-host disease was present in all patients, each treated with several therapy lines. Measured with immunoSEQ multiplex PCR; TCRdb has only the in-frame clones, and not every one. The data hold some 970 clones, with approximately 92% observed a single time. J lost 9 bases, V lost 6 bases, and 8 bases had no gene match. This CDR3 contains 14 residues. Germline CDR1 reads MRHNA; CDR2 reads SNTAGT. Concerning this clone itself: Its specificity is unknown.

The chain is built from TRBV6-4 and TRBJ1-6, with 7 bases matching TRBD1. The sequence was collected from a male patient over 55 with steroid-refractory graft-versus-host disease after an allogeneic stem cell transplant. Some T cells may have originated in the graft donor. The specimen was spleen tissue, collected at autopsy. The CDR3 coding sequence is TGTGCCAGCAGCTCACAGGGGACGAGTTCACCCCTCCACTTT. Residues: CASSSQGTSSPLHF.